These 25 T cell receptor beta chains were all obtained from the same sample, sequenced in a study of T cells after yellow fever vaccination. TCRdb reanalysed the 5' RACE reads using MiXCR and keeps one entry per CDR3 protein. This table has some 390,000 distinct CDR3 sequences, approximately 5.7% appearing once. The sequences come from PBMCs, collected 5 days after the yellow fever booster vaccination. These receptors were taken from a man aged 25-45 years who received the YFV17D yellow fever vaccine.

This clonotype was picked up many times. The genes are TRBV29-1 and TRBJ2-2; D remains ambiguous. The CDR3 is 12 residues long. Germline assignment: CDR1 SQVTM and CDR2 ANQGSEA. V dropped 4 bases and J dropped 4 bases, with 7 bases sitting between them. The CDR3 spells CSVVGLTGELFF. CDR3 coding DNA: TGCAGCGTTGTGGGCCTCACCGGGGAGCTGTTTTTT.

This clonotype was detected ten times or more. The rearrangement links TRBV28 to TRBJ2-1, with 11 bases fitting TRBD1. With V trimmed by 2 bases and J by 9 bases, 9 bases remained unmatched. The germline CDR1 and CDR2 sequences are MDHEN and SYDVKM. The CDR3 consists of 16 residues. CDR3 sequence (DNA): TGTGCCAGCAGTTTACTACCGGGACAGGGGGAGATTGAGCAGTTCTTC. Protein: CASSLLPGQGEIEQFF.

This clonotype has more than one count but fewer than ten. This chain connects TRBV12-3 or TRBV12-4 to TRBJ2-3, with D hard to call. There are 15 residues in the CDR3. V was clipped by 5 bases and J by 2 bases, with 14 bases between them. CDR3 sequence reads: CASSQSSVLTDTQYF. CDR3 nucleotide sequence: TGTGCCAGCAGTCAATCAAGTGTCCTCACAGATACGCAGTATTTT.

This clonotype was observed a few times. This chain links TRBV6-2 or TRBV6-3 with TRBJ2-3, with D tentatively TRBD1 or TRBD2 (5 bases each). The V gene's germline CDR1 is MNHEY and CDR2 SVGEGT. V shed 5 bases and J shed 2 bases, with 20 bases lying between them. This CDR3 spans 17 amino acids. CDR3: CASSNRRGGLSTDTQYF. For the CDR3, the DNA is TGTGCCAGCAGTAACCGAAGGGGCGGACTCTCCACAGATACGCAGTATTTT.

This clonotype was detected only a few times. The gene calls are TRBV6-2 or TRBV6-3 and TRBJ2-6; 7 nucleotides agree with TRBD2. Germline-derived CDR1 and CDR2 are MNHEY and SVGEGT. V was pared by 5 bases and J by 2 bases, with 12 bases of the junction left unmatched. CDR3 length: 18 amino acids. Here the CDR3 reads CASSPRAGARTGANVLTF. The CDR3 nucleotides read TGTGCCAGCAGTCCAAGGGCGGGAGCCAGAACTGGGGCCAACGTCCTGACTTTC.

This clonotype was seen repeatedly, ten times or more. The V gene is TRBV7-2, the J gene TRBJ1-2, with TRBD1 matching over 8 bases. This CDR3 contains 12 residues. The V segment lost 5 bases and the J segment 6 bases; nucleotides outside the gene matches: 2. Germline V lookup: CDR1 SGHTA, CDR2 FQGNSA. The CDR3 spells CASSLQGDGYTF. The CDR3 nucleotides read TGTGCCAGCAGCCTACAGGGGGATGGCTACACCTTC.

This clonotype turned up a few times. The genes are TRBV4-3 and TRBJ2-1; D might be TRBD2 (5 bases). There are 15 residues in the CDR3. Trimming left V 0 bases short and J 1 base short, with 7 bases between. Germline CDR1 is LGHNA and CDR2 is YSLEER. The CDR3 region is CASSQESGSYNEQFF. Written as DNA, the CDR3 is TGCGCCAGCAGCCAAGAGAGCGGTTCCTACAATGAGCAGTTCTTC.

V is TRBV30 and J is TRBJ2-6; no reliable D call. The CDR3 extends over 18 amino acids. Germline-derived CDR1 and CDR2 are GTSNPN and SVGIG (reference sequence). Trimming took 8 bases from V and 0 from J, leaving 23 bases between them. The CDR3 region is CARADIRKANSGANVLTF. DNA of the CDR3: TGTGCCCGGGCTGACATAAGAAAGGCAAACTCTGGGGCCAACGTCCTGACTTTC.

In its sample, this clonotype was seen many times. J is TRBJ2-5 and V is TRBV18; TRBD2 might be the D (5 bases). There are 14 residues in the CDR3. Trimming removed 0 bases from V and 4 bases from J, with 9 bases in between. The germline V gene encodes CDR1 KGHSH and CDR2 LQKENI. Written as DNA, the CDR3 is TGTGCCAGCTCACCACCGGGCGGGTCAGAGACCCAGTACTTC. As protein: CASSPPGGSETQYF.

The rearrangement links TRBV9 to TRBJ2-7, with 7 positions matching TRBD2. Germline loops: CDR1 SGDLS, CDR2 YYNGEE. CDR3 length: 15 amino acids. V was clipped by 1 base and J by 4 bases; unmatched bases: 8. The CDR3 nucleotides read TGTGCCAGCAGCGTATCGGCTAGCGGACTGTACGAGCAGTACTTC. Its protein product is CASSVSASGLYEQYF.

This clonotype was recorded many times. The V and J genes are TRBV5-4 and TRBJ2-1; TRBD2 agrees at 8 bases. CDR1 is SGHNT and CDR2 is YYREEE in the germline V gene (reference sequence). The length of the CDR3 is 15 residues. J lost 0 bases, V lost 4 bases, and 3 bases had no gene match. CDR3 DNA sequence: TGTGCCAGCAGCGTAGCGGGACCCTCCTACAATGAGCAGTTCTTC. It specifies CASSVAGPSYNEQFF.

The chain links TRBV7-2 to TRBJ2-3; 7 nucleotides line up with TRBD1. This CDR3 has 15 amino acids. Germline assignment: CDR1 SGHTA and CDR2 FQGNSA. The ends lost 5 bases at V and 0 bases at J; junction bases unmatched: 5. The CDR3 protein is CASSTDRPSTDTQYF. DNA of the CDR3: TGTGCCAGCAGCACGGACAGGCCCAGCACAGATACGCAGTATTTT.

This clonotype has at least ten counts. This chain connects TRBV10-3 to TRBJ1-2; tentative D call: TRBD1 (6 bases). The germline gives CDR1 ENHRY, CDR2 SYGVKD. V was shortened by 2 bases and J by 2 bases, with 9 bases between the two germline ends. This CDR3 has 14 residues. The CDR3 spells CAISERGQNYGYTF. The CDR3 nucleotides read TGTGCCATCAGTGAGCGGGGGCAGAACTATGGCTACACCTTC.

Many counts were recorded for this clonotype. The V call is TRBV12-3 or TRBV12-4, the J call TRBJ1-5; possibly TRBD1 for D (6 bases). V shed 5 bases and J shed 6 bases, with 11 bases lying between them. The CDR3 sequence is 13 residues long. CDR3 in amino acids: CASSGQSGQPQHF. The CDR3 bases are TGTGCCAGCAGTGGACAGTCTGGTCAGCCCCAGCATTTT.

This clonotype has at least ten counts. The chain is built from TRBV5-1 and TRBJ1-6; no definite D call. The germline gives CDR1 SGHRS, CDR2 YFSETQ. The CDR3 consists of 12 residues. V dropped 5 bases and J dropped 7 bases, with 7 bases sitting between them. CDR3 sequence reads: CASSYGNSPLHF. The CDR3 DNA reads as TGCGCCAGCAGTTATGGAAATTCACCCCTCCACTTT.

Only a few counts were recorded for this clonotype. This chain connects TRBV7-2 to TRBJ1-2, with 7 bases fitting TRBD1. This CDR3 comprises 12 residues. V was pared by 5 bases and J by 5 bases, with 2 bases of the junction left unmatched. Germline V CDR1 and CDR2: SGHTA, FQGNSA. The CDR3 reads CASSRTGYGYTF. Here the CDR3 DNA reads TGTGCCAGCAGCAGGACAGGTTATGGCTACACCTTC.

This clonotype occurred many times. Here the CDR3 reads CASSINTGTSGPTSYNEQFF. CDR3 coding DNA: TGTGCCAGCAGCATTAATACCGGTACTAGCGGTCCAACCTCCTACAATGAGCAGTTCTTC. The rearrangement uses TRBV11-2 and TRBJ2-1, with 8 bases fitting TRBD2. Trimming took 5 bases from V and 0 from J; bases not matched to a gene: 18. The CDR3 is made up of 20 amino acids. CDR1 is SGHAT and CDR2 is FQNNGV in the germline V gene.

Points on this clonotype: Since a much larger clone is just one base distant, this may be a read error. The chain couples TRBV6-1 to TRBJ1-4, with 9 positions matching TRBD1. The CDR3 runs 14 residues. From germline, CDR1 is MNHNS and CDR2 SASEGT. CDR3 residues: CASRDYRGHEKLLF. CDR3 DNA: TGTGCCAGCAGAGACTACAGGGGGCACGAAAAACTGCTTTTT.

The V gene is TRBV3-1, the J gene TRBJ2-5, with a weak D call TRBD2 (5 bases). V was trimmed by 0 bases and J by 5 bases, leaving 13 bases between them. The germline gives CDR1 LGHDT, CDR2 YNNKEL (reference sequence). The CDR3 has 15 residues. The CDR3 DNA reads TGTGCCAGCAGCCAAGATGGGCCTAGCTGGGAGACCCAGTACTTC. Residues: CASSQDGPSWETQYF.

In its sample, this clonotype was seen many times. V gene TRBV11-2 combines with J gene TRBJ2-3; D not certain. Per germline, CDR1 SGHAT and CDR2 FQNNGV. The CDR3 contains 13 residues. The V end was cut by 1 base, the J end by 6 bases, with 8 bases between. DNA of the CDR3: TGTGCCAGCAGCTTAGTGTCTATGGATACGCAGTATTTT. Its translation is CASSLVSMDTQYF.

The chain has TRBV5-1 and TRBJ2-5, with D perhaps given as TRBD1 or TRBD2 (5 bases each). V was shortened by 7 bases and J by 3 bases, with 16 bases between the two germline ends. This CDR3 spans 14 amino acids. Germline lookup yields CDR1 SGHRS and CDR2 YFSETQ. The CDR3 is CASSPGWGKETQYF. The CDR3 nucleotides read TGCGCCAGCTCTCCTGGATGGGGGAAAGAGACCCAGTACTTC.

The sample holds a few counts of this clonotype. The germline gene is not matched at one end of the junction; a read error may be the cause. The chain has TRBV29-1 and TRBJ2-3; perhaps TRBD2 as D (6 bases). The CDR3 runs 14 residues. The germline V gene has CDR1 SQVTM and CDR2 ANQGSEA. CDR3 in DNA: TGCAGCGTCGAAGGAAGGGGAGGTGCAGATACGCAGTATTTT. Translating it yields CSVEGRGGADTQYF.

This clonotype was recorded many times. The chain has TRBV12-3 or TRBV12-4 and TRBJ1-3; perhaps TRBD1 as D (5 bases). CDR3 length: 12 residues. V lost 6 bases and J lost 6, with 9 bases in between. The CDR3 nucleotides read TGTGCCAGCAGCTTGGGGGAAAACACCATATATTTT. Translated: CASSLGENTIYF.

In its sample, this clonotype was seen many times. The chain carries TRBV6-2 or TRBV6-3 and TRBJ2-4; 12 bases agree with TRBD2. Trimming took 2 bases from V and 3 from J; bases not matched to a gene: 8. The germline V gene encodes CDR1 MNHEY and CDR2 SVGEGT. This CDR3 has 18 amino acids. CDR3 loop: CASSYPSGRAKGKNIQYF. The CDR3 nucleotides are TGTGCCAGCAGTTACCCTAGCGGGAGGGCCAAAGGCAAAAACATTCAGTACTTC.

The V call is TRBV10-3, the J call TRBJ2-7; tentatively, D is TRBD1 (5 bases). CDR3 length: 13 residues. V was trimmed by 1 base and J by 7 bases, leaving 11 bases between them. The V gene's germline CDR1 is ENHRY and CDR2 SYGVKD. The CDR3 nucleotides are TGTGCCATCAGTGAGTTACAGGTAGGGGAGCAGTACTTC. Protein: CAISELQVGEQYF.